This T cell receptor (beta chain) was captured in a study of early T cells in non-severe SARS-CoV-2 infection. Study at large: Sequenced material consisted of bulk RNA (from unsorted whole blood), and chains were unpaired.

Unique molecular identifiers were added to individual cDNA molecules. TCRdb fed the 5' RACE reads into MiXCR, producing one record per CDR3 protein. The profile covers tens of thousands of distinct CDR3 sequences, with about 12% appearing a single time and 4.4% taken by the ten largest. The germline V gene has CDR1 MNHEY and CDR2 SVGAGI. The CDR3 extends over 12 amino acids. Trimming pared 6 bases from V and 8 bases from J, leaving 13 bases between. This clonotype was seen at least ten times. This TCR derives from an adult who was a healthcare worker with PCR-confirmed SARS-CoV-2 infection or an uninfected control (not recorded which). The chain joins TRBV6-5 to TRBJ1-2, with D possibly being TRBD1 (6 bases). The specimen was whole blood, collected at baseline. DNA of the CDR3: TGTGCCAGCAGCAATGGACAGCGGGGCTACACCTTC. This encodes CASSNGQRGYTF.